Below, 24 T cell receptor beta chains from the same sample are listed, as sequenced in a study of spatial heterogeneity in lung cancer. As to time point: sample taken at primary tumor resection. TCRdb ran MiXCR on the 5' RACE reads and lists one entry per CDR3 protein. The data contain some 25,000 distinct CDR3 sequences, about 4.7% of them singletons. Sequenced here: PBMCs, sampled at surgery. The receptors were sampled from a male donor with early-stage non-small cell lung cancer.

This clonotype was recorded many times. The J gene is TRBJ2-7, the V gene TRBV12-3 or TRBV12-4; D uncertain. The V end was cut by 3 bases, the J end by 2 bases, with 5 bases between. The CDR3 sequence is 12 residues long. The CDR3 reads CASSFFPYEQYF. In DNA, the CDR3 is TGTGCCAGCAGTTTCTTTCCCTACGAGCAGTACTTC.

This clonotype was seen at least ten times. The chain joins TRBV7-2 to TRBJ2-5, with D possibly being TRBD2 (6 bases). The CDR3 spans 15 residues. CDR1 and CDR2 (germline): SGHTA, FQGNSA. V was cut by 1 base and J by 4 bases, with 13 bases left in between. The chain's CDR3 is CASSLGMRGGETQYF. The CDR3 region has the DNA TGTGCCAGCAGCTTAGGGATGCGGGGAGGAGAGACCCAGTACTTC.

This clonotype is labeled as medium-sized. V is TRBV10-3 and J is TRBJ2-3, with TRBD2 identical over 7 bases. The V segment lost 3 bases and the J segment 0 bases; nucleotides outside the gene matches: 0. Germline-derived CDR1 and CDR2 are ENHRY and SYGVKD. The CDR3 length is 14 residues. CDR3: CAISEAGSTDTQYF. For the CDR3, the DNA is TGTGCCATCAGTGAAGCGGGAAGCACAGATACGCAGTATTTT.

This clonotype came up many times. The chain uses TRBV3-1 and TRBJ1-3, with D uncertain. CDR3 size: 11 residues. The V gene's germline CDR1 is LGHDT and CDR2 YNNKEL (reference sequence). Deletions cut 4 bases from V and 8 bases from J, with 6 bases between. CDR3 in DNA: TGTGCCAGCAGCCGAGTGGACACCATATATTTT. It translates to CASSRVDTIYF.

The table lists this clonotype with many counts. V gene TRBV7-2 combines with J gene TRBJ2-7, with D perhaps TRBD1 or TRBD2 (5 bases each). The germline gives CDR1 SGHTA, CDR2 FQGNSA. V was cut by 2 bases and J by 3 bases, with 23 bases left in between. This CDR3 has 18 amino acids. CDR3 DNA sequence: TGTGCCAGCAGCTTACCCAGGGCCGGTACGTCCGGACTCTACGAGCAGTACTTC. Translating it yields CASSLPRAGTSGLYEQYF.

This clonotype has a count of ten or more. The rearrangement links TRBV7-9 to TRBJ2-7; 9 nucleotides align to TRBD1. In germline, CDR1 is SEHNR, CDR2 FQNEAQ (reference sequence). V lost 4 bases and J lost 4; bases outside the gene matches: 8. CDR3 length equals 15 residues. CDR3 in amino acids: CASSSYGTGMYEQYF. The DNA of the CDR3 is TGTGCCAGCAGCTCGTACGGGACAGGGATGTACGAGCAGTACTTC.

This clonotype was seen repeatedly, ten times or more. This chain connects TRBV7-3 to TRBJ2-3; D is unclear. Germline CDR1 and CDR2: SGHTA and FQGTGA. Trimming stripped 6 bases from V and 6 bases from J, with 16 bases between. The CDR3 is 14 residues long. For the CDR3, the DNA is TGTGCCAGCAGACCCGGCCGCCTGCCGGATACGCAGTATTTT. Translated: CASRPGRLPDTQYF.

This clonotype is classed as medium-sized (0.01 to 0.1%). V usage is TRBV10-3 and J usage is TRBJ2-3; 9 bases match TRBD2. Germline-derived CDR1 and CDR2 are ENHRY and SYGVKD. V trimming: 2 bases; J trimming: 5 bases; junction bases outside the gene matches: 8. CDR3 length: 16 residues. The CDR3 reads CAISEPAREGGDTQYF. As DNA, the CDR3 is TGTGCCATCAGTGAGCCCGCGCGGGAGGGTGGAGATACGCAGTATTTT.

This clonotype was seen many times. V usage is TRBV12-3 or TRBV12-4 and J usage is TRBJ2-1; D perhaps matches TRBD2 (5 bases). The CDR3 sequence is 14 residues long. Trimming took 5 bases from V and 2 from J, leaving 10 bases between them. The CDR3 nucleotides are TGTGCCAGCAGTCCCAGCGGTACCTACAATGAGCAGTTCTTC. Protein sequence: CASSPSGTYNEQFF.

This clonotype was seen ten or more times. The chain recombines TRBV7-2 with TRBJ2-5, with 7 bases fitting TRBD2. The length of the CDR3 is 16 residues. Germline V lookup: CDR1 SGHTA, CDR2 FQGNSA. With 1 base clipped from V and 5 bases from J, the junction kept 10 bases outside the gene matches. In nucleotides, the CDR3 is TGTGCCAGCAGCTTAGATTTGGCGGGAGCTCGGGAGACCCAGTACTTC. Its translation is CASSLDLAGARETQYF.

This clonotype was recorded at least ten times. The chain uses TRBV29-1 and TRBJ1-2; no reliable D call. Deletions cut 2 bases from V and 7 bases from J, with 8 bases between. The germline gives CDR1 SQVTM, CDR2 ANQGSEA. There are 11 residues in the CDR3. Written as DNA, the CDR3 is TGCAGCGTTGAATGGGATGGTGGCTACACCTTC. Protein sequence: CSVEWDGGYTF.

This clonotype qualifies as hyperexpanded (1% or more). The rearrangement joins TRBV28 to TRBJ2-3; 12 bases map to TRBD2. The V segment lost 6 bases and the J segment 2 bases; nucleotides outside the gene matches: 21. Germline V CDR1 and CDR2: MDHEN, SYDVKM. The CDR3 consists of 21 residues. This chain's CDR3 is CASSALSSTSGSHLNTDTQYF. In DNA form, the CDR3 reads TGTGCCAGCAGCGCACTCTCATCGACTAGCGGGAGCCACCTTAACACAGATACGCAGTATTTT.

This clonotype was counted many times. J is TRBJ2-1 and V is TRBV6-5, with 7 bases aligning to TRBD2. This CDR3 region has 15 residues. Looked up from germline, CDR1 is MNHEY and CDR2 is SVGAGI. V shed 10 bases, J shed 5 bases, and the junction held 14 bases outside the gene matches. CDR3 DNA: TGTGCCACAAAGGGAGGGTATCGAAAAAACAATGAGCAGTTCTTC. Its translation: CATKGGYRKNNEQFF.

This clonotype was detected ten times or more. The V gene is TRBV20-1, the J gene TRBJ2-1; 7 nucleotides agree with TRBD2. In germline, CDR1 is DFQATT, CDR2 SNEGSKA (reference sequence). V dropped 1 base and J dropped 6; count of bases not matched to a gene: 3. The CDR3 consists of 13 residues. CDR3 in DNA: TGCAGTGCTAGAGGGTCTAGCGGCAATGAGCAGTTCTTC. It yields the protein CSARGSSGNEQFF.

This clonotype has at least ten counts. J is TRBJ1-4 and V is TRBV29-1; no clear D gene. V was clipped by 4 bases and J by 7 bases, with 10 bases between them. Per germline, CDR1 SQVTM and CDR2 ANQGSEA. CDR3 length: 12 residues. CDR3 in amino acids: CSVGRFGEKLFF. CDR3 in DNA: TGCAGCGTTGGACGATTTGGTGAAAAACTGTTTTTT.

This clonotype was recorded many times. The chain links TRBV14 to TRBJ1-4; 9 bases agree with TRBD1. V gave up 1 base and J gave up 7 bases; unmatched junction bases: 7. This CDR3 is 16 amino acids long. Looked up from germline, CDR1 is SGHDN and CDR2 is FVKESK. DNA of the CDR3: TGTGCCAGCAGCCAAGGAACAGGGGGCGCGGGTGAAAAACTGTTTTTT. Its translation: CASSQGTGGAGEKLFF.

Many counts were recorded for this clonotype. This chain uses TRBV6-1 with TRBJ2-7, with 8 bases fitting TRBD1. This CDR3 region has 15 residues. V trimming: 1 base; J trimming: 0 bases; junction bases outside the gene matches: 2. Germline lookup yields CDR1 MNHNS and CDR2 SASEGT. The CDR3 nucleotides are TGTGCCAGCAGTGAAGGGACAGGGAGCTCCTACGAGCAGTACTTC. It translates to CASSEGTGSSYEQYF.

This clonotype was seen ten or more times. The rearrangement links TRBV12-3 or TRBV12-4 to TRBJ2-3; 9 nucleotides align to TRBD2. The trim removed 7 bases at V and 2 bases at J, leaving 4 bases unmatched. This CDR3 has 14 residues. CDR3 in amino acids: CASNLAGHTDTQYF. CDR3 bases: TGTGCCAGCAATCTAGCGGGGCACACAGATACGCAGTATTTT.

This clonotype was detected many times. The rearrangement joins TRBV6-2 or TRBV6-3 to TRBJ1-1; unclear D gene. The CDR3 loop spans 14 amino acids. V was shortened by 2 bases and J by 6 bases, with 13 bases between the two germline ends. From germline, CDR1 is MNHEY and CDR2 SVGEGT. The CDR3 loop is CASSYASHLAEAFF. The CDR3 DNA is TGTGCCAGCAGTTACGCGAGCCATCTGGCTGAAGCTTTCTTT.

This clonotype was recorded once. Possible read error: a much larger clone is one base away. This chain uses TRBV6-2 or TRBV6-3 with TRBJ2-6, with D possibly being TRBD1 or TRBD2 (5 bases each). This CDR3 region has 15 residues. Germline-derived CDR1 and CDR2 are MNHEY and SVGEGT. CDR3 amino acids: CVSHQGAPGANVLTF. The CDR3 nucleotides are TGTGTCAGCCATCAGGGAGCGCCTGGGGCCAACGTCCTGACTTTC.

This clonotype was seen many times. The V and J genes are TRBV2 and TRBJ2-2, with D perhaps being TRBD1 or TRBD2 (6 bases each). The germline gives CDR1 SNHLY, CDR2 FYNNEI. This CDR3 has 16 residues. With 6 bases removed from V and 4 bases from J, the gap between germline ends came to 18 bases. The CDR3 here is CASRGGHGAVTGELFF. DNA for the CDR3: TGTGCCAGCAGGGGGGGACACGGGGCGGTCACCGGGGAGCTGTTTTTT.

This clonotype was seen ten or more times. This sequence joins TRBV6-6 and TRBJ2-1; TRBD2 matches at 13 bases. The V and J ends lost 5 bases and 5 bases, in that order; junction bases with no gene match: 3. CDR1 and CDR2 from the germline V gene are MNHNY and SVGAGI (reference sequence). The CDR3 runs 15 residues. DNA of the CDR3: TGTGCCAGCAGTCCCACTAGCGGGGGGGACAATGAGCAGTTCTTC. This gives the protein CASSPTSGGDNEQFF.

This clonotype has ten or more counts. CDR3 in amino acids: CASTFNPGQETQYF. The CDR3 DNA reads as TGTGCCAGCACCTTTAATCCGGGTCAAGAGACCCAGTACTTC. The chain joins TRBV6-1 to TRBJ2-5; D uncertain. Germline CDR1 and CDR2: MNHNS and SASEGT. V was clipped by 7 bases and J by 2 bases, with 14 bases between them. There are 14 residues in the CDR3.

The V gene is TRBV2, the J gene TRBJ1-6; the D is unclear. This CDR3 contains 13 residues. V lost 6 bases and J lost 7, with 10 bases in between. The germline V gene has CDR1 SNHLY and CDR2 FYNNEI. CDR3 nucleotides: TGTGCCAGCAGCCTGATGTGGAATTCACCCCTCCACTTT. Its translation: CASSLMWNSPLHF.